This T cell receptor (beta chain) was captured in a study of blood T cell repertoires in COVID-19. Germline V lookup: CDR1 SSHAT, CDR2 FNYEAQ (reference sequence). The CDR3 has 15 residues. Remarks on this clone: A read error may account for a junction end that differs from germline.

Sequencing was performed with immunoSEQ multiplex PCR; in TCRdb, only in-frame clones are kept and a portion is missing. In the table there are 280,000 or so clones, almost 90% of which are singletons. The sequence was collected from a woman aged 18-35 years with acute COVID-19. The sample comprised PBMCs or T cells enriched from blood (not recorded which). This chain links TRBV7-7 with TRBJ2-7; 14 positions match TRBD2. The CDR3 region is CASSSGLAGGSEQYF. In DNA form, the CDR3 reads TGTGCTAGCAGCTCCGGACTAGCGGGAGGAAGTGAGCAGTACTTC.